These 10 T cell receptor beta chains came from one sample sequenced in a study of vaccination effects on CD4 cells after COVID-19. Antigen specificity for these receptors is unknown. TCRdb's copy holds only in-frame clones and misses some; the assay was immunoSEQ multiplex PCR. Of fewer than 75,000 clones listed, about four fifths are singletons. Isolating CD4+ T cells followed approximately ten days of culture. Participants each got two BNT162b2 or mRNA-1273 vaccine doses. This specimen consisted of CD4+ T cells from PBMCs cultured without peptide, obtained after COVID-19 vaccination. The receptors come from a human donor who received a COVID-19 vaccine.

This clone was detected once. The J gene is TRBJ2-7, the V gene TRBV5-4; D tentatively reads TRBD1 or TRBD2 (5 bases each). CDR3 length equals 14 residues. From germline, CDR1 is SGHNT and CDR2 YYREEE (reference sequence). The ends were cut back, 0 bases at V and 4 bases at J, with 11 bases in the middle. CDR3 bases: TGTGCCAGCAGCTTGGGGGGGACCCTTTACGAGCAGTACTTC. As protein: CASSLGGTLYEQYF.

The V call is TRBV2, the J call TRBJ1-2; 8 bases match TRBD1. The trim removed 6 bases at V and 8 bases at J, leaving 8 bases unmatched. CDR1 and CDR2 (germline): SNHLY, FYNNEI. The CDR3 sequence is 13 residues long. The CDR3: CASRKQGEGGYTF. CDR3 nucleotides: TGTGCCAGCAGGAAACAGGGGGAAGGGGGCTACACCTTC.

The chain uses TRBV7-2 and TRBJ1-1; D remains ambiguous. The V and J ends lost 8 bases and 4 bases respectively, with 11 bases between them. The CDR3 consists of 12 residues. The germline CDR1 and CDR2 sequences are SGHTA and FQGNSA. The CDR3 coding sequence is TGTGCCAGCTGTAGGGATTTCACTGAAGCTTTCTTT. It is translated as CASCRDFTEAFF. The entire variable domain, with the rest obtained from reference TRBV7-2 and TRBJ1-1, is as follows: GAGVSQSPSNKVTEKGKDVELRCDPISGHTALYWYRQSLGQGLEFLIYFQGNSAPDKSGLPSDRFSAERTGGSVSTLTIQRTQQEDSAVYLCASCRDFTEAFFGQGTRLTVV.

CDR3 protein: CASRGGQGGYTF. The DNA for the CDR3 is TGTGCCAGCAGGGGGGGGCAGGGCGGCTACACCTTC. The chain uses TRBV6-5 and TRBJ1-2, with D maybe TRBD1 (6 bases). V lost 6 bases, J lost 8 bases, and 13 bases lay in between. This CDR3 contains 12 residues. CDR1 is MNHEY, CDR2 SVGAGI, per germline.

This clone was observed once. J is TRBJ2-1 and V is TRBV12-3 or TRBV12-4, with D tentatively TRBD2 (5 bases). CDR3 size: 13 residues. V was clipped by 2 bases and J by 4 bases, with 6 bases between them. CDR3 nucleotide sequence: TGTGCCAGCAGTTTACGGACTTACAATGAGCAGTTCTTC. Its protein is CASSLRTYNEQFF.

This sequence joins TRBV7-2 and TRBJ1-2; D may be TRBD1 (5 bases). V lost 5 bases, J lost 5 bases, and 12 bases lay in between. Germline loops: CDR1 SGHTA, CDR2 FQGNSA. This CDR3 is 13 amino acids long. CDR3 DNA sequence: TGTGCCAGCAGCCCCGGGACGTGGTATGGCTACACCTTC. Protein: CASSPGTWYGYTF.

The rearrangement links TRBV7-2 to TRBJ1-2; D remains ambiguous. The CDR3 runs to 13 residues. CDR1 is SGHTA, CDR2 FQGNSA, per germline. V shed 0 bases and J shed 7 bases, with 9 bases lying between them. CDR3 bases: TGTGCCAGCAGCTTAGCTCCCGGGTCTGGCTACACCTTC. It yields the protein CASSLAPGSGYTF.

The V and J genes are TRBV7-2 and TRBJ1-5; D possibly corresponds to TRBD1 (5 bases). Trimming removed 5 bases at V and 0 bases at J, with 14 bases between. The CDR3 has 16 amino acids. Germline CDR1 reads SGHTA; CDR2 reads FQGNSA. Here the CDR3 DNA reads TGTGCCAGCAGCCCGTCGACAGAACCTAGCAATCAGCCCCAGCATTTT. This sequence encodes CASSPSTEPSNQPQHF.

CDR3: CASSREAYNSPLHF. The CDR3 DNA reads TGTGCCAGCAGTCGGGAGGCCTATAATTCACCCCTCCACTTT. This chain links TRBV14 with TRBJ1-6; D unclear. Trimming shortened V by 6 bases and J by 2 bases, and 8 bases separated the two germline ends. From germline, CDR1 is SGHDN and CDR2 FVKESK. This CDR3 is built from 14 residues.

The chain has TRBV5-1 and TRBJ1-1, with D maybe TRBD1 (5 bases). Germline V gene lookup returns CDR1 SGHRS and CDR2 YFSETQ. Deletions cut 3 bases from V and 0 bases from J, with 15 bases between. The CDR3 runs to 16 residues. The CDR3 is CASSSLSGHMNTEAFF. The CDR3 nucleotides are TGCGCCAGCAGCTCACTATCCGGACACATGAACACTGAAGCTTTCTTT.